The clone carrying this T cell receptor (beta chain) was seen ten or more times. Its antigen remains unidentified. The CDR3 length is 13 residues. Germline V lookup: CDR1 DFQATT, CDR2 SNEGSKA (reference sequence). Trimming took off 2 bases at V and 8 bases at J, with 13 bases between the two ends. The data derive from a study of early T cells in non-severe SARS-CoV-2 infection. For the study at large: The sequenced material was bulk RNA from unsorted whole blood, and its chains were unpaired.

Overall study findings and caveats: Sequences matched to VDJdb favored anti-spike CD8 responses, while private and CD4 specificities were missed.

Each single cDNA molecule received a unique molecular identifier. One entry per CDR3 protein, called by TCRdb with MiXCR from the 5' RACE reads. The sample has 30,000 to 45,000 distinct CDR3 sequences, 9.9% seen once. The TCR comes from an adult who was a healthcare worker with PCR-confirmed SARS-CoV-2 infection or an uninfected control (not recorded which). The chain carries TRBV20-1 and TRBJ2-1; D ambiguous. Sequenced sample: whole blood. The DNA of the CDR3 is TGCAGTGCTAGAATACAGTGGGGATATGAGCAGTTCTTC. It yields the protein CSARIQWGYEQFF.